This TCR beta chain was found in a study of Graves' ophthalmopathy and Graves' hyperthyroidism. This clonotype was found many times. The study amplified TCR beta CDR3 regions using RNA transcripts. Investigators did first-round RT-PCR with HTBI primers, then second-round multiplex PCR. Via MiXCR, TCRdb re-called the multiplex PCR reads, giving one row per CDR3 protein. Of roughly 410,000 distinct CDR3 sequences in the sample, approximately 15% are singletons; the top ten hold 5.5% to 7%. CDR1 and CDR2 (germline): KGHDR, SFDVKD. This CDR3 region has 14 residues. V lost 4 bases and J 2 bases, leaving 8 bases between the germline ends.

The V call is TRBV24-1, the J call TRBJ1-5; D might be TRBD1 (5 bases). Sequencing input: peripheral blood. The TCR sequence derives from a woman aged 18-29 years with stable Graves' hyperthyroidism. The CDR3 nucleotides are TGTGCCACCAGTGAAACAGGTGGCAATCAGCCCCAGCATTTT. Translating gives CATSETGGNQPQHF.